This record looks at one T cell receptor beta chain sequence and its context. Which antigen it targets is not known. The sample holds no much larger clone one base away, and base qualities are not on file. This record comes from a study of T cells in Graves' hyperthyroidism and ophthalmopathy (dated by TCRdb to about 2019). At the level of the whole study: Peripheral blood was sampled at the time of initial diagnosis, prior to any treatment. A discovery cohort of roughly 96 patients, about 43 with Graves' ophthalmopathy and 55 to 60 with stable Graves' hyperthyroidism, was used to find distinguishing TCR V-J signatures. Whether ophthalmopathy could be predicted prospectively was tested in an independent validation cohort made up of 18 to 20 hyperthyroidism patients plus 17 patients who later progressed to ophthalmopathy. The approximately 90 discovery patients were divided at random into training and test sets in a 7:3 ratio. Thyroid tissue and blood T-cell repertoires from six Graves' hyperthyroidism patients were also compared in the study. Once sampling was done, hyperthyroidism patients were given methimazole at a starting dose of 30 mg daily, whereas ophthalmopathy patients were given high-dose intravenous methylprednisolone. TCR Vbeta CDR3 sequencing of roughly 140 peripheral blood samples (43 ophthalmopathy, 75 or so hyperthyroidism and roughly 17 progressor patients) is reported in the paper. Study-wide conclusions, independent of this receptor: Ophthalmopathy was separated from stable hyperthyroidism by a 13 V-J signature model, with around 90% sensitivity and approximately 81% specificity obtained in cross-validation and 80%/75% obtained in testing. In validation, progression to ophthalmopathy was predicted by the model with nearly 71% sensitivity and 72% to 85% specificity, a median of 6.5 months before onset. Most expanded thyroid clonotypes (frequency above 0.001) were also detected in blood, a finding suggesting that blood repertoires may reflect thyroid immune responses. No statistical method was used to set the sample size in advance, and investigators knew the group allocation.

Stable Graves' hyperthyroidism was defined as no progression to ophthalmopathy during 18 months of follow-up. The hyperthyroidism patients were between 18 and 65 years old and newly diagnosed, with a disease duration of less than 2 months. Patients with uncontrolled infections, other autoimmune diseases, pregnancy or lactation were excluded. Diagnoses were based on clinical symptoms, serum thyroxine and TRAb, thyroid ultrasound and orbital computed tomography. PBMCs were separated from roughly 9.3 ml of fresh peripheral blood using Ficoll-Paque density gradient centrifugation. Trizol reagent was used to extract total RNA, and RNA quality was then checked on an Agilent 2100 Bioanalyzer. The TCR beta CDR3 regions were amplified from the RNA transcripts. A first-round RT-PCR of the TCR CDR3 used the HTBI primer set with the Qiagen OneStep RT-PCR kit. A second multiplex PCR round built the libraries, followed by size selection and purification. The libraries were sequenced on an Illumina HiSeq2000 using paired-end 100 bp reads. Under the source paper's analysis protocol: SOAPnuke was used to process the raw data, with reads discarded if the reads contained adapters or uncalled bases, had a mean Phred below 15, or lacked an exact constant-primer or identifier match. High-quality paired reads were merged using COPE v1.2.5, and each unique nucleotide sequence was defined as a clonotype. MiTCR v1.1 was used to align clonotypes to the IMGT TRBV, TRBD and TRBJ reference segments. The analysis included only V-J combinations with a frequency above 0.0001, which together covered approximately 99% of the repertoires. A TCS score was defined as the ratio between F50 (clonal expansion) and ExV (chaos), using BLOSUM62-based TCRdist between CDR3 peptides within each V-J. Welch's t-statistics and random forest reduced fewer than 550 V-J features to under 15, which were used in a naive Bayes classifier (R e1071). The similarity between thyroid and blood repertoires was quantified using the Morisita-Horn index. The public reads were run again by TCRdb, first through fastp at Q25 and then through MiXCR, and only productive beta chains were kept. Records with the same CDR3 protein are collapsed into one entry carrying the most frequent genes and DNA. The V and J calls reflect TCRdb's pipeline rather than the authors' work. In this sample the table shows around 760,000 distinct CDR3 sequences, around a third of which occur a single time. The top ten clonotypes cover around 30% of the sample.

The sequenced material came from blood. The source is a woman aged 40 to 55 with Graves' hyperthyroidism.

The CDR3 amino acid sequence is: CASSHPDRVWEAFF. Here is the DNA: TGTGCCAGCAGCCACCCCGACAGGGTTTGGGAAGCTTTCTTT. The chain employs TRBV7-2 and TRBJ1-1; 7 central nucleotides agree with TRBD1. Sequences SGHTA (CDR1) and FQGNSA (CDR2) are obtained from the germline V gene. Trimming accounts for 5 bases at V and 8 bases at J, while the number of junction bases matched to no gene is 11. From its cysteine to its phenylalanine, the CDR3 spans 14 amino acids. Just the 42-base CDR3 DNA is kept, in frame starting at base 1.